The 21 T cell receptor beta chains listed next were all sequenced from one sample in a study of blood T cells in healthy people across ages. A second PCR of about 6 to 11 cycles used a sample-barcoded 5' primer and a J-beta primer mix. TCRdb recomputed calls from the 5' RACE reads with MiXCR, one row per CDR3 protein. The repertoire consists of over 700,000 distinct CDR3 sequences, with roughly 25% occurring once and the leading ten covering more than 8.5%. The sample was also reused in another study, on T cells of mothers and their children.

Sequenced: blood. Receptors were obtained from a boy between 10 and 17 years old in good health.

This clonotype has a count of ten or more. CDR3 DNA: TGCAGCGTTCTGGACGGAAATGGCTACACCTTC. This translates into CSVLDGNGYTF. The rearrangement links TRBV29-1 to TRBJ1-2, with D unresolved. V was clipped by 5 bases and J by 6 bases, with 10 bases between them. The CDR3 consists of 11 residues. The germline V gene has CDR1 SQVTM and CDR2 ANQGSEA.

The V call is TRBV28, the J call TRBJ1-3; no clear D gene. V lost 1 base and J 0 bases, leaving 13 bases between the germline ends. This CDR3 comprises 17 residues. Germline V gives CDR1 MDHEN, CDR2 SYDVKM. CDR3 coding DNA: TGTGCCAGCAGTTTATTCGCCGGTAGCATCTCTGGAAACACCATATATTTT. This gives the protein CASSLFAGSISGNTIYF.

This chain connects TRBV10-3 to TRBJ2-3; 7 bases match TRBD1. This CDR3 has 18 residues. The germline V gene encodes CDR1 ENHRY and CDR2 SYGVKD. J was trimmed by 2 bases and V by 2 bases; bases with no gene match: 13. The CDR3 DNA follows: TGTGCCATCAGTGAGCCAAAGACGGGACAGAGCTTCACAGATACGCAGTATTTT. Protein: CAISEPKTGQSFTDTQYF.

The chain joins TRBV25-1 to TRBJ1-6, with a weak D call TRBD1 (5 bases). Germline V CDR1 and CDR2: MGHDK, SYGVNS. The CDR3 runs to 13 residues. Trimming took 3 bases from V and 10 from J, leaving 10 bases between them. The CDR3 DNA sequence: TGTGCCAGCAGTGATCAGGGCAGATCACCCCTCCACTTT. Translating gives CASSDQGRSPLHF.

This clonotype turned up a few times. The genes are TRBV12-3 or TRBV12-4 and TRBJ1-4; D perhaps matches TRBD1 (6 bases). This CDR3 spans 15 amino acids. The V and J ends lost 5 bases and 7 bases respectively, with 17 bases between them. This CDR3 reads CASSITTGSAEKLFF. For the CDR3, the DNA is TGTGCCAGCAGTATTACTACAGGGAGCGCTGAAAAACTGTTTTTT.

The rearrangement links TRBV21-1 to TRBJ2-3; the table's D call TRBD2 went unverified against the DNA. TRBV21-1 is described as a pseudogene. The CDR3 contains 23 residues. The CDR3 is CASSSPSPPTSGRDSPNTDTQYF. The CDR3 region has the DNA TGTGCCAGCAGCTCGCCTTCCCCCCCTACTAGCGGGAGGGACTCCCCGAACACAGATACGCAGTATTTT.

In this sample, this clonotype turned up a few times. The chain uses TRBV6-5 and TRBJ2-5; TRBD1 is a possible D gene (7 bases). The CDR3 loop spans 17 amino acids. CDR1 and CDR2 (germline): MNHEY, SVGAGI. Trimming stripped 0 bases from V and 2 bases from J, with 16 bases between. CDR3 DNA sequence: TGTGCCAGCAGTTACTCGTCAGGGGGGACGGGGCAAGAGACCCAGTACTTC. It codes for CASSYSSGGTGQETQYF.

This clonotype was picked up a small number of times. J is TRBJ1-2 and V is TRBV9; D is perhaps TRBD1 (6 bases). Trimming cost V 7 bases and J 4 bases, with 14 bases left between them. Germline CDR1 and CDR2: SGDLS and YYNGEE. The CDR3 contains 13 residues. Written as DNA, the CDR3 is TGTGCCAGCGGGTACAGGGTCGGCTATGGCTACACCTTC. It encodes CASGYRVGYGYTF.

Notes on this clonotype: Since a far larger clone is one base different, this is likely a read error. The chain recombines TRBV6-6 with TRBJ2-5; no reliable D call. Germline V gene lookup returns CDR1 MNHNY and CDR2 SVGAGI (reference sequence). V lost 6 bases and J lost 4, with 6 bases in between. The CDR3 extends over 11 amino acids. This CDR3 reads CASSQPETQYF. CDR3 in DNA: TGTGCCAGCAGCCAACCAGAGACCCAGTACTTC.

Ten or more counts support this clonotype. This chain's CDR3 is CASSLSVTGELFF. CDR3 nucleotides: TGTGCCAGCAGTTTATCCGTCACCGGGGAGCTGTTTTTT. V usage is TRBV7-3 and J usage is TRBJ2-2; the D is unclear. Trimming pared 6 bases from V and 4 bases from J, leaving 9 bases between. This CDR3 comprises 13 residues. Germline assignment: CDR1 SGHTA and CDR2 FQGTGA.

The DNA of the CDR3 is TGCAGTGCTAGAGATGTTGGGGTAGCGGTATACAATGAGCAGTTCTTC. Amino acid sequence: CSARDVGVAVYNEQFF. The chain joins TRBV20-1 to TRBJ2-1; possible D gene TRBD2, 6 bases. Germline lookup yields CDR1 DFQATT and CDR2 SNEGSKA (reference sequence). V was clipped by 0 bases and J by 4 bases, with 16 bases between them. The CDR3 length is 16 residues.

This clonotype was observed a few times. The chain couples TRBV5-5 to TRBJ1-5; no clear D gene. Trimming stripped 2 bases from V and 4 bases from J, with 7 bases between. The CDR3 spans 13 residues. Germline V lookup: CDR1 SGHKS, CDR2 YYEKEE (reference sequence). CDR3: CASSLQPNQPQHF. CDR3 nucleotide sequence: TGTGCCAGCAGCTTACAGCCAAATCAGCCCCAGCATTTT.

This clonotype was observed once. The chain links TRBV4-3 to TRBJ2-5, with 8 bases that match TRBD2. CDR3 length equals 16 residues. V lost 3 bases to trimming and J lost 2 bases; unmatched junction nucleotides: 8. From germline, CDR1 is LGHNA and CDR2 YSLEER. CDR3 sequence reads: CASSQGVAGLQETQYF. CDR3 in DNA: TGCGCCAGCAGCCAGGGTGTAGCGGGGTTACAAGAGACCCAGTACTTC.

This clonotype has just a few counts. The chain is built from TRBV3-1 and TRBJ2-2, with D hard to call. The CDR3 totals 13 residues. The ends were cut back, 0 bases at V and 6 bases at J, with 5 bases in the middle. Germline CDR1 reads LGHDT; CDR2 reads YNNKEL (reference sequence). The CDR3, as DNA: TGTGCCAGCAGCCAAGACGTTCCCGGGGAGCTGTTTTTT. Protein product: CASSQDVPGELFF.

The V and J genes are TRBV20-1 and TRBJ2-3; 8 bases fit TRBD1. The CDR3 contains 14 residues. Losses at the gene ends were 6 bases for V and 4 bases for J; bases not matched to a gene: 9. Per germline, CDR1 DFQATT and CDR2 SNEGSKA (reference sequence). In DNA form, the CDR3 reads TGCAGTGCATTGGACAGGGCGGGATCAGATACGCAGTATTTT. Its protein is CSALDRAGSDTQYF.

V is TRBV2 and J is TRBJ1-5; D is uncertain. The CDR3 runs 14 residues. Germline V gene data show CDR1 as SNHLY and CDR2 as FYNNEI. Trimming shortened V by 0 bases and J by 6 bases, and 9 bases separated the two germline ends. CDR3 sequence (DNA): TGTGCCAGCAGTGAAGCGAGTCGGGTTCAGCCCCAGCATTTT. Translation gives CASSEASRVQPQHF.

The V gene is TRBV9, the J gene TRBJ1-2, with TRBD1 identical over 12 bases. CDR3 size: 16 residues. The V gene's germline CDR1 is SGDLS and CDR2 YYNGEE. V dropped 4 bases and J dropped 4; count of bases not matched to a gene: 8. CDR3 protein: CASSPRDRGLGYGYTF. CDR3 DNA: TGTGCCAGCAGCCCTCGGGACAGGGGGCTGGGCTATGGCTACACCTTC.

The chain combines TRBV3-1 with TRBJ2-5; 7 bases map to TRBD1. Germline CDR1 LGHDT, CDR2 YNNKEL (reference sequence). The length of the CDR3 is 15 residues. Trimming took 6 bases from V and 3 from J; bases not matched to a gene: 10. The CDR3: CASRREGQAEETQYF. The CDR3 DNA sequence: TGTGCCAGCAGGCGAGAAGGACAGGCCGAAGAGACCCAGTACTTC.

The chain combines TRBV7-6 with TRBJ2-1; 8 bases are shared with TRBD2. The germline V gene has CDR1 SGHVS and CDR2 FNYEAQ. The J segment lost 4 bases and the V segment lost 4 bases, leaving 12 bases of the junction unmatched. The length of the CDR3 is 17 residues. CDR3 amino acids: CASSYLPTSGEYNEQFF. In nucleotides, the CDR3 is TGTGCCAGCAGCTACCTACCTACTAGCGGCGAATACAATGAGCAGTTCTTC.

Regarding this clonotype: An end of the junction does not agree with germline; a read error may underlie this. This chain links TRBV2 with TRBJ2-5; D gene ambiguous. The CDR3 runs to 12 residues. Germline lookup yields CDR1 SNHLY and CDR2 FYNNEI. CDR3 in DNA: TGTGCCAGCACTGAACTTCAAGAGACCCAGTACTTC. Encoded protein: CASTELQETQYF.

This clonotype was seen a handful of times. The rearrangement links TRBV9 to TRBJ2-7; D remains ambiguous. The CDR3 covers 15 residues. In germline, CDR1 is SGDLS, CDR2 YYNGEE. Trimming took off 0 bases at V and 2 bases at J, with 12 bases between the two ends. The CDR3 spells CASSVGTEPTYEQYF. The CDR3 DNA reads TGTGCCAGCAGCGTAGGAACGGAACCAACCTACGAGCAGTACTTC.